This T cell receptor (beta chain) was obtained from a study of T cells in Graves' hyperthyroidism and ophthalmopathy. From RNA transcripts, TCR beta CDR3 regions were amplified. When the TCR CDR3 underwent first-round RT-PCR, the HTBI primer set was used. MiXCR was run by TCRdb on the multiplex PCR reads, yielding one entry per CDR3 protein. The sample gives about 380,000 distinct CDR3 sequences, roughly 12% of which show up once; around 21% is in the top ten. This clonotype was observed a handful of times. The V end was cut by 6 bases, the J end by 9 bases, with 12 bases between. The CDR3 totals 13 residues. The V gene's germline CDR1 is MNHNS and CDR2 SASEGT.

The TCR sequence derives from a man younger than 45 with Graves' hyperthyroidism that later progressed to Graves' ophthalmopathy. This rearrangement joins TRBV6-1 to TRBJ1-6; D not resolved. The specimen was blood. The CDR3 loop reads CASRAFSGSPLHF. Written as DNA, the CDR3 is TGTGCCAGCAGGGCTTTTAGCGGTTCACCCCTCCACTTT.